This TCR beta chain is drawn from a study of identical twins. A remark on this clonotype: The target antigen is unknown.

Germline loops: CDR1 SGHRS, CDR2 YFSETQ. The CDR3 consists of 18 residues. V was pared by 0 bases and J by 1 base, with 6 bases of the junction left unmatched. Template switching, a step in the protocol, added a universal primer site, and cDNA carried unique molecular identifiers. From the 5' RACE reads, TCRdb called clonotypes with MiXCR, one entry per CDR3 protein. The table lists 200,000 to 300,000 distinct CDR3 sequences, more than 9% of them singletons, with more than 8% in the top ten. Study-level points and caveats: Cord blood's abundant beta clonotypes had fewer insertions, unlike memory repertoires. Those out-of-frame alpha sequences shared by twins showed an excess of low generation probability. Weaker excess sharing between twins was seen in beta out-of-frame sequences.

The source of this sequence is a man in his fifties in good health. The chain uses TRBV5-1 and TRBJ2-3; 12 bases are a match to TRBD2. The specimen sequenced was memory T cells sorted from blood. The CDR3 sequence: CASSLGKLAGGRTDTQYF. CDR3 sequence (DNA): TGCGCCAGCAGCTTGGGAAAACTAGCGGGGGGACGCACAGATACGCAGTATTTT.